This TCR beta chain comes out of a study of T cell responses to AZD1222 COVID-19 vaccine. Study findings and constraints: Clonal diversity may have been underestimated, and the donors were mostly white British, with more females than males. Epitopes outside B.1.351 and B.1.1.7 mutated regions reportedly drew nearly half of spike TCRs.

In the case of this clone: The target antigen is unknown.

The repertoire was sequenced with immunoSEQ multiplex PCR; TCRdb's copy has only in-frame clones and lacks some. The sample has under 200,000 clones, 75% to 95% seen once; the top ten hold approximately 1.4%. This CDR3 has 16 residues. V lost 7 bases and J lost 0, with 16 bases in between. Germline lookup yields CDR1 SNHLY and CDR2 FYNNEI. V is TRBV2 and J is TRBJ2-1; tentatively, D is TRBD2 (6 bases). The sequenced sample was peripheral blood, obtained on day 0 of AZD1222 vaccination. This receptor was obtained from an adult in good health. CDR3 DNA sequence: TGTGCCAGCACGCCCTTAGGAGGGCGCTCCTACAATGAGCAGTTCTTC. Encoded protein: CASTPLGGRSYNEQFF.